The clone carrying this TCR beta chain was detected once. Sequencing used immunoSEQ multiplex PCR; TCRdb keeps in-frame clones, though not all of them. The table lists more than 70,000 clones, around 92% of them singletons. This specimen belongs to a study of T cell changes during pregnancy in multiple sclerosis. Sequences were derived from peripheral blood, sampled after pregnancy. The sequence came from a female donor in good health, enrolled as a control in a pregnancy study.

CDR3 residues: CASSGAGLGYTF. In DNA, the CDR3 is TGTGCCAGCAGCGGGGCAGGCTTAGGCTACACCTTC. The chain combines TRBV7-2 with TRBJ1-2, with D perhaps TRBD1 (5 bases). V lost 5 bases and J 8 bases, leaving 12 bases between the germline ends. Germline assignment: CDR1 SGHTA and CDR2 FQGNSA. The CDR3 covers 12 residues.